The source of this TCR beta chain is a study of control samples from healthy donors and cancer patients. Trimming removed 4 bases from V and 8 bases from J; junction bases left unmatched: 9. This CDR3 comprises 16 residues. Germline lookup yields CDR1 SGHDT and CDR2 YYEEEE. Sequencing used immunoSEQ multiplex PCR; TCRdb keeps in-frame clones, though not all of them. The table records about 160,000 clones, just over 95% of them present only once. The chain recombines TRBV5-6 with TRBJ2-1, with 13 nucleotides matching TRBD2. What was sequenced was blood. The source is a woman younger than 45 in good health. In DNA, the CDR3 is TGTGCCAGCAGCCCCCCACTAGCGGGGGGGCGGGATGAGCAGTTCTTC. It yields the protein CASSPPLAGGRDEQFF.